This entry lists 30 T cell receptor beta chains sequenced from one sample in a study of cytomegalovirus exposure and HLA in healthy donors. The PCR ran on 60 Vbeta and 13 Jbeta primers. Sequenced by immunoSEQ multiplex PCR; TCRdb stores in-frame clones only, minus some. Here the sample spans 80,000 to 100,000 clones, over 75% being singletons. Sequenced input: PBMCs. Receptor source: a man aged 25-45 years in good health and CMV-seronegative.

The chain carries TRBV27 and TRBJ1-1; tentative D call: TRBD1 (6 bases). This CDR3 is built from 16 residues. Germline V gene sequence: CDR1 MNHEY, CDR2 SMNVEV (reference sequence). V lost 4 bases and J 5 bases, leaving 20 bases between the germline ends. CDR3 region: CASSSGYRAGTTEAFF. The CDR3 nucleotides read TGTGCCAGCAGTTCCGGATACAGGGCCGGGACAACTGAAGCTTTCTTT.

The rearrangement uses TRBV18 and TRBJ2-3; 8 bases are a match to TRBD1. Germline V gene lookup returns CDR1 KGHSH and CDR2 LQKENI. This CDR3 contains 17 residues. The ends lost 1 base at V and 0 bases at J; junction bases unmatched: 6. The CDR3 DNA sequence: TGTGCCAGCTCACCACTCCAGGGGGCCAGTAGCACAGATACGCAGTATTTT. This codes for CASSPLQGASSTDTQYF.

The chain uses TRBV5-1 and TRBJ2-6; D is possibly TRBD1 (6 bases). The CDR3 spans 18 residues. CDR1 and CDR2 (germline): SGHRS, YFSETQ. Trimming shortened V by 0 bases and J by 0 bases, and 13 bases separated the two germline ends. The CDR3 loop is CASSLAPGANSGANVLTF. The CDR3 coding sequence is TGCGCCAGCAGCTTGGCGCCAGGGGCCAACTCTGGGGCCAACGTCCTGACTTTC.

The rearrangement joins TRBV9 to TRBJ2-7, with 8 nucleotides matching TRBD1. This CDR3 spans 14 amino acids. The V gene's germline CDR1 is SGDLS and CDR2 YYNGEE. The V segment lost 3 bases and the J segment 3 bases; nucleotides outside the gene matches: 5. CDR3: CASSASTGDYEQYF. The CDR3 DNA reads TGTGCCAGCAGCGCTTCGACAGGGGACTACGAGCAGTACTTC. The full variable domain, rest sourced from reference TRBV9 and TRBJ2-7, is DSGVTQTPKHLITATGQRVTLRCSPRSGDLSVYWYQQSLDQGLQFLIQYYNGEERAKGNILERFSAQQFPDLHSELNLSSLELGDSALYFCASSASTGDYEQYFGPGTRLTVT.

The J gene is TRBJ2-5, the V gene TRBV5-1, with 10 bases identical to TRBD1. V was clipped by 5 bases and J by 5 bases; unmatched bases: 6. The CDR3 extends over 14 amino acids. Germline-derived CDR1 and CDR2 are SGHRS and YFSETQ. CDR3 sequence: CASRRDRGWETQYF. The CDR3 nucleotides are TGCGCCAGCAGAAGGGACAGGGGATGGGAGACCCAGTACTTC.

The CDR3, as DNA: TGTGCCAGCAGCTTGAGGACAGGGGGCACTGAAGCTTTCTTT. Translation: CASSLRTGGTEAFF. This chain connects TRBV7-8 to TRBJ1-1; 10 bases line up with TRBD1. The CDR3 is 14 amino acids. Germline lookup yields CDR1 SGHVS and CDR2 FQNEAQ. Unmatched junction bases numbered 2, after V lost 3 bases and J lost 4 bases.

This sequence joins TRBV10-3 and TRBJ1-3; D perhaps matches TRBD1 (6 bases). The CDR3 has 13 residues. The V gene lost 7 bases and the J gene lost 4 bases, with 11 bases spanning the gap. Germline V lookup: CDR1 ENHRY, CDR2 SYGVKD. The CDR3 DNA is TGTGCCATCACACAGGGTGACGGAAACACCATATATTTT. It translates to CAITQGDGNTIYF.

The rearrangement joins TRBV5-1 to TRBJ2-1; D is unclear. Trimming pared 1 base from V and 0 bases from J, leaving 8 bases between. Germline lookup yields CDR1 SGHRS and CDR2 YFSETQ. This CDR3 is 15 amino acids long. CDR3 bases: TGCGCCAGCAGCTTGATCGGTAGCTCCTACAATGAGCAGTTCTTC. Translating gives CASSLIGSSYNEQFF. The full variable domain, with the rest looked up from reference TRBV5-1 and TRBJ2-1, is KAGVTQTPRYLIKTRGQQVTLSCSPISGHRSVSWYQQTPGQGLQFLFEYFSETQRNKGNFPGRFSGRQFSNSRSEMNVSTLELGDSALYLCASSLIGSSYNEQFFGPGTRLTVL.

For the CDR3, the DNA is TGTGCCAGCAGCCCCCCGGGACAGCCATACGAGCAGTACTTC. Translation: CASSPPGQPYEQYF. The chain combines TRBV9 with TRBJ2-7; 7 bases fit TRBD1. Germline V gene data show CDR1 as SGDLS and CDR2 as YYNGEE. This CDR3 comprises 14 residues. With V trimmed by 4 bases and J by 4 bases, 8 bases remained unmatched.

Only a few counts were recorded for this clone. The chain carries TRBV6-5 and TRBJ1-1; TRBD1 agrees at 7 bases. The length of the CDR3 is 14 residues. The V and J ends lost 6 bases and 0 bases, in that order; junction bases with no gene match: 4. Looked up from germline, CDR1 is MNHEY and CDR2 is SVGAGI. This chain's CDR3 is CASRIQGMNTEAFF. CDR3 in DNA: TGTGCCAGCAGGATACAGGGGATGAACACTGAAGCTTTCTTT.

The chain employs TRBV6-5 and TRBJ2-1; 13 nucleotides align to TRBD2. The junction had 2 bases not matched to a gene; V was cut back by 5 bases and J by 4 bases. This CDR3 comprises 15 residues. In germline, CDR1 is MNHEY, CDR2 SVGAGI. The CDR3 sequence: CASSLGLAGYNEQFF. The CDR3 region has the DNA TGTGCCAGCAGTCTGGGACTAGCGGGGTACAATGAGCAGTTCTTC.

The V gene is TRBV10-1, the J gene TRBJ2-1, with TRBD1 identical over 8 bases. V shed 5 bases and J 6 bases; nucleotides not matched to a gene: 6. This CDR3 contains 14 residues. Germline V gives CDR1 WNHNN, CDR2 SYGVQD (reference sequence). CDR3 bases: TGCGCCAGCAGTACCTTTACAGGGGGCAATGAGCAGTTCTTC. This encodes CASSTFTGGNEQFF.

The chain links TRBV4-3 to TRBJ2-3, with TRBD2 matching 8 bases. Germline trimming cut 3 bases from V and 5 bases from J; bases unmatched to any gene: 7. CDR1 is LGHNA, CDR2 YSLEER, per germline. The CDR3 sequence is 15 residues long. The CDR3 DNA follows: TGCGCCAGCAGCCAGGACGGGGGGGCGTTAGATACGCAGTATTTT. Its translation: CASSQDGGALDTQYF.

The chain joins TRBV5-1 to TRBJ2-3, with D possibly TRBD2 on 6 matching bases. This CDR3 is 14 amino acids long. V was trimmed by 2 bases and J by 2 bases, leaving 9 bases between them. CDR1 is SGHRS and CDR2 is YFSETQ in the germline V gene. CDR3 residues: CASSLRLVTDTQYF. Written as DNA, the CDR3 is TGCGCCAGCAGCTTAAGACTAGTCACAGATACGCAGTATTTT.

CDR3 region: CASSGFDSHYEQYF. The CDR3 DNA reads TGTGCCAGCAGCGGATTCGACAGCCACTACGAGCAGTACTTC. The chain couples TRBV9 to TRBJ2-7; D perhaps matches TRBD1 (5 bases). Germline assignment: CDR1 SGDLS and CDR2 YYNGEE. V was shortened by 3 bases and J by 3 bases, with 13 bases between the two germline ends. The CDR3 loop spans 14 amino acids.

The V gene is TRBV19, the J gene TRBJ1-4, with 8 bases matching TRBD1. Looked up from germline, CDR1 is LNHDA and CDR2 is SQIVND (reference sequence). The CDR3 loop spans 14 amino acids. V trimming: 8 bases; J trimming: 7 bases; junction bases outside the gene matches: 9. The chain's CDR3 is CASRDRGGSEKLFF. For the CDR3, the DNA is TGTGCCAGTCGAGACAGGGGCGGCAGTGAAAAACTGTTTTTT.

The chain uses TRBV7-9 and TRBJ2-7; TRBD2 is a possible D gene (5 bases). This CDR3 is 13 amino acids long. Looked up from germline, CDR1 is SEHNR and CDR2 is FQNEAQ (reference sequence). V lost 1 base and J 7 bases, leaving 11 bases between the germline ends. For the CDR3, the DNA is TGTGCCAGCAGCTTAGAGGGAGTGCGGGAGCAGTACTTC. Translating gives CASSLEGVREQYF.

The gene calls are TRBV4-1 and TRBJ2-1, with 10 bases aligning to TRBD2. Looked up from germline, CDR1 is MGHRA and CDR2 is YSYEKL. This CDR3 is 17 amino acids long. V shed 3 bases and J 0 bases; nucleotides not matched to a gene: 5. CDR3 amino acids: CASSHLSGRPSYNEQFF. CDR3 bases: TGCGCCAGCAGCCACCTTAGCGGGAGGCCCTCCTACAATGAGCAGTTCTTC.

The chain recombines TRBV10-1 with TRBJ2-1; 9 bases fit TRBD1. V shed 2 bases and J 15 bases; nucleotides not matched to a gene: 17. CDR1 and CDR2 from the germline V gene are WNHNN and SYGVQD (reference sequence). The CDR3 length is 16 residues. The CDR3 DNA follows: TGCGCCAGCAGTGAGGTTGGAGAGACAGGGGGAGAAGCGCGGTTCTTC. Residues: CASSEVGETGGEARFF.

The V and J genes are TRBV28 and TRBJ2-7, with D possibly matching TRBD1 (6 bases). This CDR3 contains 15 residues. The germline CDR1 and CDR2 sequences are MDHEN and SYDVKM. V was shortened by 6 bases and J by 2 bases, with 17 bases between the two germline ends. CDR3 sequence reads: CASRNRVPGAYEQYF. CDR3 nucleotides: TGTGCCAGCAGAAACAGGGTGCCCGGGGCCTACGAGCAGTACTTC.

The CDR3 bases are TGCAGCGTTGATTCCCGGGTTCGGCAGCCCCAGCATTTT. Translation gives CSVDSRVRQPQHF. This sequence joins TRBV29-1 and TRBJ1-5; D gene unclear. This CDR3 comprises 13 residues. Germline CDR1 SQVTM, CDR2 ANQGSEA. V was clipped by 3 bases and J by 7 bases, with 13 bases between them. The whole variable domain, remainder taken from reference TRBV29-1 and TRBJ1-5, is SAVISQKPSRDICQRGTSLTIQCQVDSQVTMMFWYRQQPGQSLTLIATANQGSEATYESGFVIDKFPISRPNLTFSTLTVSNMSPEDSSIYLCSVDSRVRQPQHFGDGTRLSIL.

V is TRBV6-5 and J is TRBJ2-7; TRBD2 agrees at 7 bases. Germline V gene lookup returns CDR1 MNHEY and CDR2 SVGAGI. The CDR3 has 16 residues. Trimming took 0 bases from V and 0 from J; bases not matched to a gene: 5. The CDR3 nucleotides are TGTGCCAGCAGTTACTCCAAGCGGGGTAGCTCCTACGAGCAGTACTTC. It yields the protein CASSYSKRGSSYEQYF.

The V gene is TRBV29-1, the J gene TRBJ2-5, with 8 bases lining up with TRBD1. The J call may be wrong; the DNA end is better matched by TRBJ2-7. Germline V gives CDR1 SQVTM, CDR2 ANQGSEA. This CDR3 comprises 12 residues. The CDR3 DNA reads as TGCAGCGTGTCAGGGGGCTCGTACGAGCAGTACTTC. The encoded protein is CSVSGGSYEQYF.

V is TRBV5-5 and J is TRBJ1-1; a weak D match, TRBD1 (5 bases). CDR1 SGHKS and CDR2 YYEKEE come from the germline V gene (reference sequence). Trimming took 5 bases from V and 1 from J, leaving 12 bases between them. The CDR3 is 14 amino acids. CDR3 protein: CASSDRGQNTEAFF. CDR3 coding DNA: TGTGCCAGCAGTGATCGAGGACAGAACACTGAAGCTTTCTTT.

The chain has TRBV10-2 and TRBJ1-2, with D unclear. The V gene's germline CDR1 is WSHSY and CDR2 SAAADI. The V end was cut by 4 bases, the J end by 0 bases, with 15 bases between. The CDR3 has 16 amino acids. The CDR3 spells CASSVGGDRTNYGYTF. In DNA, the CDR3 is TGCGCCAGCAGTGTCGGCGGCGATCGTACTAACTATGGCTACACCTTC.

The CDR3 region is CASSASGQYEQYF. The CDR3 bases are TGTGCCAGCAGCGCCAGCGGGCAGTACGAGCAGTACTTC. The chain carries TRBV7-2 and TRBJ2-7, with D perhaps matching TRBD2 (6 bases). The CDR3 spans 13 residues. Germline V gene sequence: CDR1 SGHTA, CDR2 FQGNSA. V lost 5 bases and J 4 bases, leaving 12 bases between the germline ends.

This chain uses TRBV7-8 with TRBJ1-6, with 8 positions matching TRBD1. The J segment lost 8 bases and the V segment lost 1 base, leaving 7 bases of the junction unmatched. This CDR3 has 16 residues. Germline V gives CDR1 SGHVS, CDR2 FQNEAQ. CDR3 sequence (DNA): TGTGCCAGCAGCTTAGGAGACAGGGGAATCGATTCACCCCTCCACTTT. Amino acids: CASSLGDRGIDSPLHF.

The V call is TRBV6-5, the J call TRBJ2-7; 10 positions match TRBD2. CDR3 length: 14 residues. Germline lookup yields CDR1 MNHEY and CDR2 SVGAGI. Trimming cost V 4 bases and J 4 bases; bases outside gene matches: 4. The CDR3 DNA follows: TGTGCCAGCAGTTCTGGACTAGCGGTTTACGAGCAGTACTTC. It is translated as CASSSGLAVYEQYF.

This clone was found once. The V gene is TRBV27, the J gene TRBJ2-5; D may be TRBD2 (5 bases). The V end was cut by 6 bases, the J end by 2 bases, with 16 bases between. The germline gives CDR1 MNHEY, CDR2 SMNVEV (reference sequence). This CDR3 has 15 residues. DNA for the CDR3: TGTGCCAGCAGGTCAGAGAAGGGAGATCAAGAGACCCAGTACTTC. Protein: CASRSEKGDQETQYF.

This clone was detected only a few times. The chain uses TRBV6-1 and TRBJ2-2; D unclear. The V gene lost 8 bases and the J gene lost 1 base, with 8 bases spanning the gap. Germline lookup yields CDR1 MNHNS and CDR2 SASEGT. The CDR3 has 13 amino acids. CDR3 sequence (DNA): TGTGCCAGCGACCAGGTGAACACCGGGGAGCTGTTTTTT. Translation gives CASDQVNTGELFF.